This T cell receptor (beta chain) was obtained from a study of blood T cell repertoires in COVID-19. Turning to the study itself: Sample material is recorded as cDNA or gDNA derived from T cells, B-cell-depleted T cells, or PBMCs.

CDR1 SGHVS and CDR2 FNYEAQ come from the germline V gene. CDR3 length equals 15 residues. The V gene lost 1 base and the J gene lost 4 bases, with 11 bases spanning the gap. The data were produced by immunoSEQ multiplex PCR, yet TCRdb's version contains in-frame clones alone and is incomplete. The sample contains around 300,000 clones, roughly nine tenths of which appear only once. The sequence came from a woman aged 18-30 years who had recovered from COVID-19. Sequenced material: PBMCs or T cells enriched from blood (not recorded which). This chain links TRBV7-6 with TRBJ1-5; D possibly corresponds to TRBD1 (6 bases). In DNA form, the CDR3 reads TGTGCCAGCAGCTTAGTTCCAGGGGAGAATCAGCCCCAGCATTTT. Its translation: CASSLVPGENQPQHF.